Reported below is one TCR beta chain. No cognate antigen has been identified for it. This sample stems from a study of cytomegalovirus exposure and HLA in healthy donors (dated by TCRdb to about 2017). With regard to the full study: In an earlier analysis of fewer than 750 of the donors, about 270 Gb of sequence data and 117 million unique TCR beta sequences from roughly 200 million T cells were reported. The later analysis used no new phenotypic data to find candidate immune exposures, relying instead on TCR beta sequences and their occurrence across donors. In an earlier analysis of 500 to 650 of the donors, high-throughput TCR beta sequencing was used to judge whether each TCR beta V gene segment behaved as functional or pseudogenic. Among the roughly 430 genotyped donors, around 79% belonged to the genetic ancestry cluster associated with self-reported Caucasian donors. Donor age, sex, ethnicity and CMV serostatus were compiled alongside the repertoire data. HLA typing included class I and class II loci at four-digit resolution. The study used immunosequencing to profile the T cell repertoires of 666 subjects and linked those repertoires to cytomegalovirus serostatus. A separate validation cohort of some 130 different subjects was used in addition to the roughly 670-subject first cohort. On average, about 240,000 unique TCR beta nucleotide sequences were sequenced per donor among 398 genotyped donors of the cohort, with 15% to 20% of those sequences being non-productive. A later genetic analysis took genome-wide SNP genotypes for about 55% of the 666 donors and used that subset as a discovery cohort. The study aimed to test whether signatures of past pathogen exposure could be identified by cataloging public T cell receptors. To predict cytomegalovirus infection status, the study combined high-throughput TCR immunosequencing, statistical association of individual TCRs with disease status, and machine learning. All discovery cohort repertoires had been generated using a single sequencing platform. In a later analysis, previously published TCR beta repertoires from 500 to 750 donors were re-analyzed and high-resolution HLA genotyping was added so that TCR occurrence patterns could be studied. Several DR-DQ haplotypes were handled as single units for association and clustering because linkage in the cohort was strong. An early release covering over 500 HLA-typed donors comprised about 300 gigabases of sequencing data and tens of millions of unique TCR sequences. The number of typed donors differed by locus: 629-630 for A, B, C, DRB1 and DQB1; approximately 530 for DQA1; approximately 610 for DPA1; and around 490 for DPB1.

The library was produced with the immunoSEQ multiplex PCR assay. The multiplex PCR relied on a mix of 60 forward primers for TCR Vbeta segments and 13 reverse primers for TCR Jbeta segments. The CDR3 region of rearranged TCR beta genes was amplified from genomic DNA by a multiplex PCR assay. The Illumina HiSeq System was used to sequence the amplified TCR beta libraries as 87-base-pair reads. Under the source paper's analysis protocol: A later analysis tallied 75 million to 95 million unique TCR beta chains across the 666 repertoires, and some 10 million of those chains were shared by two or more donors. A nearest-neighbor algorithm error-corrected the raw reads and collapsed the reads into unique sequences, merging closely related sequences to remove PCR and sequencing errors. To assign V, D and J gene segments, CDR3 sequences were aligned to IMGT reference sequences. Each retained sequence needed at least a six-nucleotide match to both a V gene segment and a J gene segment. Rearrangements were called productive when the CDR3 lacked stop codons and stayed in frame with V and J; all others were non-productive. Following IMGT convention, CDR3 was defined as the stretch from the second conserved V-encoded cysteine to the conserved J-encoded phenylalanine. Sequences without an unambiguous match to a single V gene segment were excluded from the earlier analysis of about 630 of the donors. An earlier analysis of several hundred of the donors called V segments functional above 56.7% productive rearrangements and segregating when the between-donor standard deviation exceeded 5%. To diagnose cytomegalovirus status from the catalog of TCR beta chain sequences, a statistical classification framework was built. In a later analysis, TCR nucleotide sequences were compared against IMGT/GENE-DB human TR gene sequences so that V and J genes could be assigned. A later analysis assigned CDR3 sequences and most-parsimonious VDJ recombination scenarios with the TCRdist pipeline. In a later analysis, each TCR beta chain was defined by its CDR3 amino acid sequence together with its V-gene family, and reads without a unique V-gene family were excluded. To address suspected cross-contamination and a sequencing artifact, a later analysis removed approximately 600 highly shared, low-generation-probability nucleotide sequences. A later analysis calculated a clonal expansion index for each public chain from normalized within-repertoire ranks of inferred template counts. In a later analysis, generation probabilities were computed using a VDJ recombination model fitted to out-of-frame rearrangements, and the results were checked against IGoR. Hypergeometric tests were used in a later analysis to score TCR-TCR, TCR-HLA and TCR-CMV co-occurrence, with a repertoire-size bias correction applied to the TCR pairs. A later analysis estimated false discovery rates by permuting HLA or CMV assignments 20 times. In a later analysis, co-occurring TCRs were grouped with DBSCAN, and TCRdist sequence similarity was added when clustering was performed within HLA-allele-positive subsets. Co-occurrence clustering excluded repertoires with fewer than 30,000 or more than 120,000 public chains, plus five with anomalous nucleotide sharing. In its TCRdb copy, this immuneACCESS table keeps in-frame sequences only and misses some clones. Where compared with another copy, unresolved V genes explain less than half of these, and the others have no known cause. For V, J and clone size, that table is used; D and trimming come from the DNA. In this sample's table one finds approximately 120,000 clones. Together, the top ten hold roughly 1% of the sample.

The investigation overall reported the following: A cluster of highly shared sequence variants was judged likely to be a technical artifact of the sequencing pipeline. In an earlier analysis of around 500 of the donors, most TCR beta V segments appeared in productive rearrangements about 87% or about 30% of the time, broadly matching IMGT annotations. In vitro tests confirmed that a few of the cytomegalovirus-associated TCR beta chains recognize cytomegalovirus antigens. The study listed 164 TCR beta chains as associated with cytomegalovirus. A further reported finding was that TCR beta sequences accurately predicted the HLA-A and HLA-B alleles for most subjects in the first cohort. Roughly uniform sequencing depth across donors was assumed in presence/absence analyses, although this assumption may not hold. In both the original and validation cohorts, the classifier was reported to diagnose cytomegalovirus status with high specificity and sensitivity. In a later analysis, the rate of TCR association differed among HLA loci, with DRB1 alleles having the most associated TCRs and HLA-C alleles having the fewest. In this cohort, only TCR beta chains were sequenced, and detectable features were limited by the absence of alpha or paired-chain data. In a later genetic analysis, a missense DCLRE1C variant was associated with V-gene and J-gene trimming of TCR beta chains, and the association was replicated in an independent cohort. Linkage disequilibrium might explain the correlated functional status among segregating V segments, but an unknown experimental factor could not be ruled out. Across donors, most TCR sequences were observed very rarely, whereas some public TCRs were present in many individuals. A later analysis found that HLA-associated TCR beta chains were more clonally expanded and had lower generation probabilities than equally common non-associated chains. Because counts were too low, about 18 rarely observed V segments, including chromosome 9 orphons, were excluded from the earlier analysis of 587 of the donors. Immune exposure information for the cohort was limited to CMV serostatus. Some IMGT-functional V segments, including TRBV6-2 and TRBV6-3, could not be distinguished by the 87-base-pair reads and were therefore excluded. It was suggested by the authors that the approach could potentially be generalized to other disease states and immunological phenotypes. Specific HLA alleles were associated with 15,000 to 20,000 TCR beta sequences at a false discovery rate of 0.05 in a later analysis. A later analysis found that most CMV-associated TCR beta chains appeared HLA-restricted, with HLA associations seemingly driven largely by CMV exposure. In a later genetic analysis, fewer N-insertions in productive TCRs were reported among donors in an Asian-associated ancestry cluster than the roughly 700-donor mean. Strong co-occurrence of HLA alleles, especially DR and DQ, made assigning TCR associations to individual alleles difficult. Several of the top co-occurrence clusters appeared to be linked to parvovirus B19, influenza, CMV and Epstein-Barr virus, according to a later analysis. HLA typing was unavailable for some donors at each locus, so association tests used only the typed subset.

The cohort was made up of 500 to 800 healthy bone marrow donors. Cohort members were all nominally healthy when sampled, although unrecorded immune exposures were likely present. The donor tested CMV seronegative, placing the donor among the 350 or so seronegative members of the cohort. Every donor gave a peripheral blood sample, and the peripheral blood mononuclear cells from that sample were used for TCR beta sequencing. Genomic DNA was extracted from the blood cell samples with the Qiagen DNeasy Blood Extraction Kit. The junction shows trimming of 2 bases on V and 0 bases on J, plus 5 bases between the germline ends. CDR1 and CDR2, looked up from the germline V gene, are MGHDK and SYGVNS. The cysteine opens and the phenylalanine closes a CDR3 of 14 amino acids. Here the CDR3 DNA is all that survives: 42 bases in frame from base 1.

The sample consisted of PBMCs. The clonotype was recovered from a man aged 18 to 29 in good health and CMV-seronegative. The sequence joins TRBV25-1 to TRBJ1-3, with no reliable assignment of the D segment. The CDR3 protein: CASSEERSGNTIYF. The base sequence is TGTGCCAGCAGTGAAGAGCGCTCTGGAAACACCATATATTTT.